This T cell receptor beta chain was captured in a study of beta chain features in type 1 diabetes. Across the study: Fewer than 110 million sorted cells were examined across all samples.

As every portion of the isolated RNA was reverse transcribed, the sequencing read expressed TCRB transcripts. The assay was immunoSEQ multiplex PCR, and TCRdb's table has in-frame clones only and misses some. The sample holds 500,000 to 650,000 clones; over 10% are singletons and the top ten take 0.095% to 0.15%. All of the sorted populations showed purity greater than 95%. General study results and limits: It was among patients, rather than healthy donors, that naive, central memory and Treg TCRB repertoires appeared more similar. Shortening of TCRB CDR3s, moderate but significant, appeared in all four CD4+ subsets of Type 1 diabetes patients. Insertions were fewer and deletions more numerous at VDJ junctions in type 1 diabetes patients.

This clone turned up a few times. Its antigen is not identified. The germline gives CDR1 MDHEN, CDR2 SYDVKM. Trimming stripped 2 bases from V and 6 bases from J, with 9 bases between. There are 13 residues in the CDR3. The rearrangement joins TRBV28 to TRBJ2-3, with no clear D. The sample consisted of naive CD4+ T cells from blood. The origin of this receptor is a man aged 25 to 40 with type 1 diabetes. In DNA, the CDR3 is TGTGCCAGCAGTTTAGGTAGGGCGGATACGCAGTATTTT. Its translation is CASSLGRADTQYF. Full variable domain (remainder filled in from reference TRBV28 and TRBJ2-3): DVKVTQSSRYLVKRTGEKVFLECVQDMDHENMFWYRQDPGLGLRLIYFSYDVKMKEKGDIPEGYSVSREKKERFSLILESASTNQTSMYLCASSLGRADTQYFGPGTRLTVL.